This T cell receptor (beta chain) was captured by sequencing in a study of shared clonotypes between healthy human individuals. Germline CDR1 is SGHDT and CDR2 is YYEEEE. This CDR3 region has 13 residues. V was cut by 0 bases and J by 1 base, with 4 bases left in between. TCRdb keeps only in-frame clones here, not all; method: immunoSEQ multiplex PCR. This table has roughly 2.6 million clones, around nine tenths appearing once. The sample consisted of naive CD4+ T cells sorted from blood. As to subset: CD45RA+ positively selected. V is TRBV5-6 and J is TRBJ1-1; D uncertain. The clonotype comes from a man between 18 and 29 years old in good health. The CDR3 here is CASSLVWNTEAFF. The DNA for the CDR3 is TGTGCCAGCAGCTTGGTATGGAACACTGAAGCTTTCTTT.